The present T cell receptor (beta chain) was sequenced within a study of T cell responses to AZD1222 COVID-19 vaccine. Findings of the study overall: With two AZD1222 doses given, Spike-specific TCR breadth and depth both rose. Baseline seropositivity occurred in only six AZD1222 recipients. The donor cohort was predominantly white British with a female majority, and clonal diversity may have been underestimated. As reported, nearly half of all spike-specific TCRs target variant regions that are unmutated.

This clone was picked up one time. Antigen specificity is unknown. V was cut by 6 bases and J by 5 bases, with 13 bases left in between. Germline loops: CDR1 MNHEY, CDR2 SVGAGI. The CDR3 loop spans 13 amino acids. TCRdb's table, derived via immunoSEQ multiplex PCR, lists solely in-frame clones and lacks some. In the table there are under 85,000 clones, 75% to 90% of which are singletons. The receptor was isolated from an adult in good health. The chain couples TRBV6-5 to TRBJ2-5, with D perhaps being TRBD1 or TRBD2 (6 bases each). This sample comprised peripheral blood, obtained on day 0 of AZD1222 vaccination. CDR3 nucleotides: TGTGCCAGCAGGACAACAGGGAGGGAGACCCAGTACTTC. This encodes CASRTTGRETQYF.